This TCR beta chain was sequenced during a study of response to subunit inactivated influenza vaccine. General study findings and limits: The authors put forward the suggestion that each seasonal influenza vaccination may bring in only a limited number of new T cells.

CDR1 is ENHRY, CDR2 SYGVKD, per germline. CDR3 length: 12 residues. The germline V and J ends were trimmed by 4 bases and 5 bases, with 8 bases remaining between them. This clonotype was observed many times. Its target is unknown. TCRdb recomputed calls from the RT-PCR reads with MiXCR, one row per CDR3 protein. The profile shows 300,000 to 350,000 distinct CDR3 sequences, just over 20% of them singletons. The input for sequencing was PBMCs from blood, taken approximately 20 months after vaccination. The receptor's source is a man aged 45-69 years who received an inactivated influenza vaccine. The chain has TRBV10-3 and TRBJ1-2; no firm D call. The DNA of the CDR3 is TGTGCCATCAGTGCCGAAATTTATGGCTACACCTTC. It codes for CAISAEIYGYTF.